This TCR beta chain was captured by sequencing in a study of cytomegalovirus exposure and HLA in healthy donors. Findings and caveats of the study: TCR beta sequences reportedly predicted the HLA-A and HLA-B alleles of most subjects accurately.

As regards this clone: Its antigen is as yet unknown.

Per germline, CDR1 KGHSH and CDR2 LQKENI. Trimming removed 7 bases from V and 2 bases from J, with 10 bases in between. The CDR3 is made up of 13 amino acids. A multiplex PCR was run with 60 Vbeta primers and 13 Jbeta primers. The protocol was immunoSEQ multiplex PCR, while the TCRdb copy is restricted to in-frame clones and leaves out a portion. The sample yields about 120,000 clones, 77% seen once. This clonotype was sampled from a man aged 18 to 35 in good health and CMV-seropositive. The specimen was PBMCs. V usage is TRBV18 and J usage is TRBJ2-3, with D perhaps TRBD1 (6 bases). The chain's CDR3 is CASLQGITDTQYF. For the CDR3, the DNA is TGTGCCAGCTTACAGGGAATCACAGATACGCAGTATTTT.